The entry below gives a single T cell receptor (beta chain) sequence along with its context. Its antigen has not been determined. Qualities for individual bases were not recorded, and no much larger clone is one base off. The study evaluated CTLA-4 blockade (ipilimumab) given together with focal radiation therapy in patients who had chemo-refractory metastatic non-small-cell lung cancer. This sample was taken from a study of radiotherapy plus CTLA-4 blockade in lung cancer (dated by TCRdb to the late 2010s). Regarding the complete study: Among the enrolled patients, about 20% had an objective response, and roughly 30% reached disease control.

CDR1 and CDR2 (ENHRY, SYGVKD) derive from the germline V gene. V is reduced by 10 bases and J by 3 bases, leaving a spacing of 6 bases between them. The cysteine opens and the phenylalanine closes a CDR3 of 11 amino acids. Kept here is only the CDR3 DNA, which spans 33 bases and is read in frame from base 1. Broad study findings and their caveats: The strongest predictors of response, as reported, were early dynamic changes in blood T cell clones along with a rise in serum interferon-beta after radiation. After treatment with radiotherapy and ipilimumab, TCR clones that came from tumors expanded in the peripheral blood.

The protocol used for the library was the immunoSEQ multiplex PCR assay. The table was pulled from immuneACCESS by TCRdb, which kept in-frame rearrangements only. Such tables lose some clones; where checked, under half of the loss comes from unresolved V genes, and the rest has no known cause. The sample records about 73,000 clones, over 75% of which are singletons. 40% of the sample lies in the top ten. The V and J genes are TRBV10-3 and TRBJ2-2; the D gene cannot be named for sure. This TCR was recovered from a human donor with non-small cell lung cancer that progressed on radiotherapy plus ipilimumab. This material consisted of peripheral blood, taken from a patient treated with radiotherapy plus ipilimumab. The sequence in DNA is TGTGCCACCAGATACACCGGGGAGCTGTTTTTT. Its protein product is CATRYTGELFF.